Listed here are 28 T cell receptor beta chains from one sample, sequenced in a study of blood T cell repertoires in COVID-19 (dated by TCRdb to between 2020 and 2021). Libraries were built with the immunoSEQ multiplex PCR assay. TCRdb's version of the immuneACCESS table is confined to in-frame rearrangements and falls short of the full clone set. An unresolved V gene accounts for under half of the shortfall where checked; the remainder is of unknown origin. This sample is represented by around 250,000 clones; roughly nine tenths of them were singletons. In total, the top ten clones hold roughly 8.5% of the sample. The sample consisted of peripheral blood. These receptors all come from a man aged 35 to 55 with active or convalescent COVID-19.

This clone has only one observation. The chain is built from TRBV27 and TRBJ1-1; a possible D gene is TRBD1 (5 bases). CDR1 is MNHEY and CDR2 is SMNVEV in the germline V gene (reference sequence). V lost 5 bases and J lost 3, with 19 bases in between. This CDR3 comprises 16 residues. The CDR3 spells CASSQRGDGEDTEAFF. CDR3 bases: TGTGCCAGCAGTCAACGGGGGGACGGTGAGGACACTGAAGCTTTCTTT.

V gene TRBV30 combines with J gene TRBJ1-3; perhaps TRBD1 as D (5 bases). From germline, CDR1 is GTSNPN and CDR2 SVGIG (reference sequence). V lost 2 bases to trimming and J lost 1 base, with 12 bases between them. The CDR3 contains 15 residues. In nucleotides, the CDR3 is TGTGCCTGGAGTATAGGGACTTGGTCTGGAAACACCATATATTTT. Amino acid sequence: CAWSIGTWSGNTIYF.

This CDR3 reads CASRKTGGHSGNTIYF. Written as DNA, the CDR3 is TGTGCAAGTCGCAAGACAGGGGGACACTCTGGAAACACCATATATTTT. The chain carries TRBV12-2 and TRBJ1-3; the D call of TRBD1 is as the table states it, not checked on the DNA. TRBV12-2 is a documented pseudogene. The CDR3 has 16 residues.

The gene calls are TRBV6-4 and TRBJ2-2; D call uncertain. From germline, CDR1 is MRHNA and CDR2 SNTAGT. The length of the CDR3 is 13 residues. Trimming pared 6 bases from V and 7 bases from J, leaving 12 bases between. Here the CDR3 reads CASSIDMDGELFF. DNA of the CDR3: TGTGCCAGCAGCATCGACATGGACGGGGAGCTGTTTTTT.

This clone came up once. The V and J genes are TRBV11-1 and TRBJ2-3; possibly TRBD1 for D (6 bases). This CDR3 is built from 14 residues. Trimming pared 3 bases from V and 4 bases from J, leaving 11 bases between. Germline CDR1 and CDR2: SGHAT and FQDESV (reference sequence). CDR3 loop: CASSLTRGADTQYF. The CDR3 nucleotides are TGTGCCAGCAGCTTGACCAGGGGAGCAGATACGCAGTATTTT.

The chain couples TRBV24-1 to TRBJ2-5, with no clear D. CDR1 and CDR2 (germline): KGHDR, SFDVKD. V was trimmed by 0 bases and J by 7 bases, leaving 5 bases between them. This CDR3 contains 12 residues. The CDR3 sequence: CATSDLAGTQYF. As DNA, the CDR3 is TGTGCCACCAGTGATTTGGCAGGGACCCAGTACTTC.

The chain couples TRBV11-3 to TRBJ2-1; weak D call: TRBD1 (5 bases). CDR1 and CDR2 (germline): SGHNT, YENEEA. The CDR3 is 16 amino acids. With 3 bases removed from V and 7 bases from J, the gap between germline ends came to 19 bases. The CDR3 is CASSFWGLEFKNEQFF. The CDR3, as DNA: TGTGCCAGCAGCTTTTGGGGCCTAGAATTCAAGAATGAGCAGTTCTTC.

This chain links TRBV12-3 or TRBV12-4 with TRBJ1-1; D is uncertain. The CDR3 length is 13 residues. V was trimmed by 3 bases and J by 4 bases, leaving 9 bases between them. In DNA, the CDR3 is TGTGCCAGCAGTTTGGGCGAAGGCACTGAAGCTTTCTTT. This codes for CASSLGEGTEAFF.

This chain uses TRBV5-5 with TRBJ2-2; D remains ambiguous. There are 13 residues in the CDR3. The ends were cut back, 0 bases at V and 5 bases at J, with 5 bases in the middle. Germline V CDR1 and CDR2: SGHKS, YYEKEE (reference sequence). CDR3: CASSLGETGELFF. In nucleotides, the CDR3 is TGTGCCAGCAGCTTGGGAGAAACCGGGGAGCTGTTTTTT.

The chain combines TRBV5-1 with TRBJ1-1; 8 nucleotides match TRBD1. With V trimmed by 4 bases and J by 1 base, 6 bases remained unmatched. Germline CDR1 SGHRS, CDR2 YFSETQ. CDR3 size: 15 residues. Here the CDR3 reads CASSTGQGPNTEAFF. For the CDR3, the DNA is TGCGCCAGCAGCACAGGACAGGGACCGAACACTGAAGCTTTCTTT.

This clone showed up just once. The genes are TRBV28 and TRBJ2-7, with D tentatively TRBD1 (6 bases). Germline loops: CDR1 MDHEN, CDR2 SYDVKM. The CDR3 extends over 13 amino acids. V lost 4 bases and J 3 bases, leaving 10 bases between the germline ends. The CDR3 protein is CASSSMDSYEQYF. The CDR3 nucleotides read TGTGCCAGCAGTTCCATGGACAGCTACGAGCAGTACTTC.

The chain links TRBV28 to TRBJ2-7; no firm D call. In germline, CDR1 is MDHEN, CDR2 SYDVKM. The CDR3 runs 14 residues. V lost 1 base and J 2 bases, leaving 9 bases between the germline ends. The CDR3 DNA is TGTGCCAGCAGTTTATTTTCTAGGCCCTACGAGCAGTACTTC. Amino acid sequence: CASSLFSRPYEQYF. Filled out from reference TRBV28 and TRBJ2-7, the complete variable domain reads DVKVTQSSRYLVKRTGEKVFLECVQDMDHENMFWYRQDPGLGLRLIYFSYDVKMKEKGDIPEGYSVSREKKERFSLILESASTNQTSMYLCASSLFSRPYEQYFGPGTRLTVT.

This chain links TRBV27 with TRBJ1-1; 8 positions match TRBD1. The V gene's germline CDR1 is MNHEY and CDR2 SMNVEV (reference sequence). V was clipped by 4 bases and J by 5 bases; unmatched bases: 12. The CDR3 covers 16 residues. The CDR3 DNA is TGTGCCAGCAGTTCCCGGGCAGGGGGCTTGAGGACTGAAGCTTTCTTT. It is translated as CASSSRAGGLRTEAFF.

The chain uses TRBV28 and TRBJ1-5; TRBD1 is a possible D gene (5 bases). In germline, CDR1 is MDHEN, CDR2 SYDVKM. CDR3 length: 17 amino acids. Trimming took off 1 base at V and 0 bases at J, with 13 bases between the two ends. CDR3 bases: TGTGCCAGCAGTTTATCCGCCGGGGGGAATAGCAATCAGCCCCAGCATTTT. Protein product: CASSLSAGGNSNQPQHF.

V and J are TRBV27 and TRBJ2-1, with D possibly TRBD1 on 6 matching bases. Germline CDR1 reads MNHEY; CDR2 reads SMNVEV (reference sequence). This CDR3 has 15 amino acids. Between the trimmed V and J ends, which lost 8 bases and 2 bases, there was a span of 16 bases. CDR3 loop: CASDEQGRPYNEQFF. CDR3 nucleotide sequence: TGTGCCAGCGACGAACAGGGTCGGCCCTACAATGAGCAGTTCTTC.

The chain employs TRBV5-4 and TRBJ2-7; the D gene is possibly TRBD2 (6 bases). The V end was cut by 5 bases, the J end by 2 bases, with 23 bases between. Germline CDR1 and CDR2: SGHNT and YYREEE (reference sequence). This CDR3 region has 17 residues. CDR3 DNA: TGTGCCAGCAGTCCCCTACCCTTGGGAGGTACCACCTACGAGCAGTACTTC. It codes for CASSPLPLGGTTYEQYF.

The gene calls are TRBV4-1 and TRBJ2-7; the D gene is possibly TRBD2 (5 bases). This CDR3 is built from 13 residues. Germline values: CDR1 MGHRA, CDR2 YSYEKL. Trimming stripped 3 bases from V and 1 base from J, with 7 bases between. This CDR3 reads CASSQSGSYEQYF. The CDR3 region has the DNA TGCGCCAGCAGCCAGTCGGGGTCCTACGAGCAGTACTTC.

V is TRBV9 and J is TRBJ2-3, with 10 bases fitting TRBD2. The CDR3 runs 15 residues. Per the germline V gene, CDR1 is SGDLS and CDR2 is YYNGEE. J gave up 2 bases and V 3 bases, and 3 bases lay outside the gene matches. CDR3 nucleotide sequence: TGTGCCAGCAGCGCTAGCGGGAGCCTCACAGATACGCAGTATTTT. It translates to CASSASGSLTDTQYF.

J is TRBJ2-7 and V is TRBV10-1; possibly TRBD2 for D (6 bases). The germline gives CDR1 WNHNN, CDR2 SYGVQD (reference sequence). The length of the CDR3 is 14 residues. V was pared by 3 bases and J by 4 bases, with 13 bases between. The DNA of the CDR3 is TGCGCCAGCAGTGAAGGTAAAGGGAGGTACGAGCAGTACTTC. Encoded protein: CASSEGKGRYEQYF.

The genes are TRBV19 and TRBJ1-5; D remains unclear. With 7 bases removed from V and 6 bases from J, the gap between germline ends came to 22 bases. Germline lookup yields CDR1 LNHDA and CDR2 SQIVND (reference sequence). The CDR3 spans 16 residues. The CDR3 loop reads CASIPTGRGLGQPQHF. CDR3 DNA sequence: TGTGCCAGTATCCCTACTGGGCGGGGATTGGGTCAGCCCCAGCATTTT. Full variable domain (outside the CDR3, taken from reference TRBV19 and TRBJ1-5): DGGITQSPKYLFRKEGQNVTLSCEQNLNHDAMYWYRQDPGQGLRLIYYSQIVNDFQKGDIAEGYSVSREKKESFPLTVTSAQKNPTAFYLCASIPTGRGLGQPQHFGDGTRLSIL.

The gene calls are TRBV19 and TRBJ2-2; 7 bases fit TRBD1. The ends lost 6 bases at V and 0 bases at J; junction bases unmatched: 7. This CDR3 spans 16 amino acids. The germline V gene encodes CDR1 LNHDA and CDR2 SQIVND (reference sequence). CDR3 in amino acids: CASSRQGGANTGELFF. CDR3 coding DNA: TGTGCCAGTAGCCGACAGGGTGGTGCGAACACCGGGGAGCTGTTTTTT.

This clone appeared a few times. The V call is TRBV6-1, the J call TRBJ1-5; the D is unclear. The germline V and J ends were trimmed by 2 bases and 6 bases, with 11 bases remaining between them. Germline CDR1 and CDR2: MNHNS and SASEGT. This CDR3 is 14 amino acids long. The CDR3 nucleotides read TGTGCCAGCAGTGAAAGGAGGGCCATTCAGCCCCAGCATTTT. This sequence encodes CASSERRAIQPQHF.

The rearrangement joins TRBV11-3 to TRBJ2-2; 8 positions agree with TRBD1. This CDR3 has 15 amino acids. Looked up from germline, CDR1 is SGHNT and CDR2 is YENEEA. V trimming: 3 bases; J trimming: 4 bases; junction bases outside the gene matches: 4. CDR3 loop: CASSFGQGGTGELFF. In DNA, the CDR3 is TGTGCCAGCAGCTTCGGACAGGGAGGCACCGGGGAGCTGTTTTTT.

Written as DNA, the CDR3 is TGTGCCTTGAACAGGGGCAACGGAAACACCATATATTTT. It codes for CALNRGNGNTIYF. The chain has TRBV30 and TRBJ1-3, with 7 nucleotides matching TRBD1. Germline loops: CDR1 GTSNPN, CDR2 SVGIG (reference sequence). The V segment lost 7 bases and the J segment 4 bases; nucleotides outside the gene matches: 7. This CDR3 is 13 amino acids long.

The chain couples TRBV5-4 to TRBJ2-3; D is unresolved. The V end lost 8 bases, the J end lost 1 base, and 11 bases lay between the germline ends. CDR3 length: 13 residues. In germline, CDR1 is SGHNT, CDR2 YYREEE (reference sequence). CDR3 residues: CASLPGGTDTQYF. CDR3 coding DNA: TGTGCCAGTCTCCCCGGAGGCACAGATACGCAGTATTTT. The variable domain in full, completed from reference TRBV5-4 and TRBJ2-3, reads ETGVTQSPTHLIKTRGQQVTLRCSSQSGHNTVSWYQQALGQGPQFIFQYYREEENGRGNFPPRFSGLQFPNYSSELNVNALELDDSALYLCASLPGGTDTQYFGPGTRLTVL.

The gene calls are TRBV18 and TRBJ1-2, with TRBD1 identical over 9 bases. J lost 5 bases, V lost 3 bases, and 7 bases had no gene match. This CDR3 is 15 amino acids long. The germline CDR1 and CDR2 sequences are KGHSH and LQKENI. This chain's CDR3 is CASSPIGQGRYGYTF. CDR3 nucleotide sequence: TGTGCCAGCTCACCGATAGGACAGGGGAGGTATGGCTACACCTTC.

The V gene is TRBV2, the J gene TRBJ1-2; 8 nucleotides align to TRBD1. The germline gives CDR1 SNHLY, CDR2 FYNNEI. The CDR3 sequence is 15 residues long. The ends lost 2 bases at V and 2 bases at J; junction bases unmatched: 4. The CDR3 DNA reads as TGTGCCAGCAGTGAACTGGGACAGGTCAACTATGGCTACACCTTC. Protein product: CASSELGQVNYGYTF.

CDR3 nucleotide sequence: TGTGCCAGCAGACTGGCGGGGACGATTGGTGAAAAACTGTTTTTT. Translation: CASRLAGTIGEKLFF. The chain couples TRBV11-2 to TRBJ1-4, with a possible D match to TRBD1 (5 bases). Germline assignment: CDR1 SGHAT and CDR2 FQNNGV. The CDR3 sequence is 15 residues long. V was clipped by 6 bases and J by 7 bases, with 18 bases between them.